A single T cell receptor (beta chain) is shown here with its context. The target antigen is unknown. This CDR3 has 15 amino acids. Trimming took 4 bases from V and 3 from J; bases not matched to a gene: 4. Germline V gene sequence: CDR1 SEHNR, CDR2 FQNEAQ (reference sequence). Treatment specified: about 20 received Ad26.COV2.S at low or high dose, single or two shots; 5 received placebo; per-sample allocation not given. Collection of the samples took place on day 63 after the first injection of vaccine or placebo. The sample comes from a study of Ad26.COV2.S vaccination and SARS-CoV-2 variants. Produced via immunoSEQ multiplex PCR; TCRdb's table is partial and in-frame only. This sample has 200,000 to 300,000 clones, with about 83% found just once. Study-wide findings and caveats: Higher spike-specific TCR breadth was found in vaccine recipients than in placebo recipients.

The genes are TRBV7-9 and TRBJ1-2; TRBD1 agrees at 11 bases. The clonotype originates from a person aged 18 to 65 who received the Ad26.COV2.S COVID-19 vaccine or a placebo. The sample was peripheral blood, taken in a trial of Ad26.COV2.S vaccine versus placebo. The CDR3 nucleotides read TGTGCCAGCAGCTCTAGGACAGGGGGCCACTATGGCTACACCTTC. Its protein product is CASSSRTGGHYGYTF. The entire variable domain, with the rest obtained from reference TRBV7-9 and TRBJ1-2, is as follows: DTGVSQNPRHKITKRGQNVTFRCDPISEHNRLYWYRQTLGQGPEFLTYFQNEAQLEKSRLLSDRFSAERPKGSFSTLEIQRTEQGDSAMYLCASSSRTGGHYGYTFGSGTRLTVV.